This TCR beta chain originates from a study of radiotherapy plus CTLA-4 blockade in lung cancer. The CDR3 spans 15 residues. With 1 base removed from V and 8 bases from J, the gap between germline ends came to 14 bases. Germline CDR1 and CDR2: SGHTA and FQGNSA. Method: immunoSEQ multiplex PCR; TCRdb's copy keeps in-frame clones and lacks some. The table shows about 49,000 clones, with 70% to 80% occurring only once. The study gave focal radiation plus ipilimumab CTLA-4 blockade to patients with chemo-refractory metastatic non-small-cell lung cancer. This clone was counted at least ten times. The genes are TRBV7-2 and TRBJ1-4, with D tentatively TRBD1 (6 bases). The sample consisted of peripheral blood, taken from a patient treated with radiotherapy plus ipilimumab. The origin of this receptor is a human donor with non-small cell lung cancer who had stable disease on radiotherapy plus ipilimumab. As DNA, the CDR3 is TGTGCCAGCAGCTTAGGAGGCAGGGGAAGCGAAAAACTGTTTTTT. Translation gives CASSLGGRGSEKLFF.